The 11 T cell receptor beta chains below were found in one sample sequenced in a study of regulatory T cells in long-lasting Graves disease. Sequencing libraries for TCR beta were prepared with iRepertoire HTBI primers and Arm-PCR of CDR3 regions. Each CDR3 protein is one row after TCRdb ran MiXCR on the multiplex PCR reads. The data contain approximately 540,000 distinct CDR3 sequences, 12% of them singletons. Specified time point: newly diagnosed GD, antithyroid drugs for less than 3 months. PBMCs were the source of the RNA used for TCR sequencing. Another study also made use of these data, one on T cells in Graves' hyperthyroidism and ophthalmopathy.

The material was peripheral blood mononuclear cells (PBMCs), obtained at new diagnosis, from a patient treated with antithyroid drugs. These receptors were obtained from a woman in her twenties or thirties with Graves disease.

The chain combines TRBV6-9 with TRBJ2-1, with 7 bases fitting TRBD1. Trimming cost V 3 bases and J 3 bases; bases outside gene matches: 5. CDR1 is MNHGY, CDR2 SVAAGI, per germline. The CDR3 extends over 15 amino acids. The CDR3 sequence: CASSYRGQVYNEQFF. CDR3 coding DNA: TGTGCCAGCAGTTACCGTGGACAGGTCTACAATGAGCAGTTCTTC.

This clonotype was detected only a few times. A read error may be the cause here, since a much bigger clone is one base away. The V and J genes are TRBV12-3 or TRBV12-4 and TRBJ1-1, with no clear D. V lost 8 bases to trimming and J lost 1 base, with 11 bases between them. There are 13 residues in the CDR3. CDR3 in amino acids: CASVRSGNTEAFF. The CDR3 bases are TGTGCCAGCGTCCGGAGCGGGAACACTGAAGCTTTCTTT.

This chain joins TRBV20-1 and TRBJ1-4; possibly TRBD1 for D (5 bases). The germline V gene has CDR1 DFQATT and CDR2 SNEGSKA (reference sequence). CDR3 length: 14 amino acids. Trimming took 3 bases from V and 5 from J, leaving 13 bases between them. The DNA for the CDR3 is TGCAGTGCTAGCACCGGGACGGGGAATGAAAAACTGTTTTTT. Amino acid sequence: CSASTGTGNEKLFF.

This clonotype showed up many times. The CDR3 coding sequence is TGTGCCAGTAGGTATAGCGGGACCTTCACAGATACGCAGTATTTT. Translated, it gives CASRYSGTFTDTQYF. The V gene is TRBV28, the J gene TRBJ2-3; 8 bases match TRBD2. The CDR3 length is 15 residues. V lost 9 bases to trimming and J lost 2 bases; unmatched junction nucleotides: 10. Germline CDR1 reads MDHEN; CDR2 reads SYDVKM.

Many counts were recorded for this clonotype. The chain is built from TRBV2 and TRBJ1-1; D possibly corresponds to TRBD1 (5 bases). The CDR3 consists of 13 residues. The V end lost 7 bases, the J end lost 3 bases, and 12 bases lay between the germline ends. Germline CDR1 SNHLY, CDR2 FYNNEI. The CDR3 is CASTNPGDTEAFF. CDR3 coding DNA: TGTGCCAGCACTAATCCGGGGGACACTGAAGCTTTCTTT.

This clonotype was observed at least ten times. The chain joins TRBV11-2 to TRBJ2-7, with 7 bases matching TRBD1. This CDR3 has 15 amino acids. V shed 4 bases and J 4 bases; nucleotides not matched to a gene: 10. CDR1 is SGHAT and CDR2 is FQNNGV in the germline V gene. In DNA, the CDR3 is TGTGCCAGCAGCTCGATGGGGACAGCCCGATACGAGCAGTACTTC. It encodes CASSSMGTARYEQYF.

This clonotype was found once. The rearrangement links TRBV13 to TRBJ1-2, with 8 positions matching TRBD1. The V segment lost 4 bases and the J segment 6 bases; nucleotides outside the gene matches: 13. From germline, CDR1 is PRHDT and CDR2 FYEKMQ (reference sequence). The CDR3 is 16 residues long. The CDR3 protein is CASSSYPPGGRDGYTF. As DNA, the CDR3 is TGTGCCAGCAGCTCCTACCCCCCAGGGGGCCGCGATGGCTACACCTTC.

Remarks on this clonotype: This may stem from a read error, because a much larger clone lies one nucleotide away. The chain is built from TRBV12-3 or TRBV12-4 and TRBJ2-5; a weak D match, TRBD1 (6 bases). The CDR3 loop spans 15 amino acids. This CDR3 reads CASRFGQHCQETQYF. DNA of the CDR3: TGTGCCAGCCGTTTCGGACAGCACTGCCAAGAGACCCAGTACTTC.

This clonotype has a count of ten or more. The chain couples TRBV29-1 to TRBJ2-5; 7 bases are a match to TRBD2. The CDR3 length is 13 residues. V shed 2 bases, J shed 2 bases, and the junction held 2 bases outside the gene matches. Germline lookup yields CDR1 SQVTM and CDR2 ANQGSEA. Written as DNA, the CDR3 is TGCAGCGTTGAAACTAGCGATCAAGAGACCCAGTACTTC. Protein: CSVETSDQETQYF.

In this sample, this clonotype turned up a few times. This chain's CDR3 is CASRPGTGSRYTDTQYF. The CDR3 DNA reads TGTGCCAGCAGACCCGGGACAGGGAGTCGTTACACAGATACGCAGTATTTT. The V and J genes are TRBV6-2 or TRBV6-3 and TRBJ2-3; 9 bases map to TRBD1. The germline V gene has CDR1 MNHEY and CDR2 SVGEGT. The CDR3 has 17 residues. The V and J ends lost 6 bases and 2 bases, in that order; junction bases with no gene match: 12.

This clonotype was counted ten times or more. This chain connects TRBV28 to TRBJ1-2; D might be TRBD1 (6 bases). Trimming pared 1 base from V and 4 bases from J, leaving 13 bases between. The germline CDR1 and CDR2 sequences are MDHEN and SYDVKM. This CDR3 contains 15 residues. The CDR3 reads CASSLFRGGPYGYTF. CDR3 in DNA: TGTGCCAGCAGTTTATTTAGGGGGGGCCCCTATGGCTACACCTTC.